This T cell receptor (beta chain) is from a study of regulatory T cells in long-lasting Graves disease. Time point described: newly diagnosed GD, antithyroid drugs for less than 3 months. PBMC RNA was the source of the TCR library. Combining iRepertoire HTBI primers with Arm-PCR of CDR3 regions, the authors built TCR beta libraries. Each CDR3 protein is one row after TCRdb ran MiXCR on the multiplex PCR reads. The data contain 540,000 or so distinct CDR3 sequences, roughly 13% of them seen just once; the ten biggest clones take up roughly a tenth. This clonotype has more than one count but fewer than ten. This same sample was also taken into another study, of T cells in Graves' hyperthyroidism and ophthalmopathy. That source notes: Patients having uncontrolled infection, another autoimmune disease, pregnancy or lactation were not included.

The sample in question was peripheral blood mononuclear cells (PBMCs), obtained at new diagnosis, from a patient treated with antithyroid drugs. The clonotype was recovered from a man aged 25 to 45 with Graves disease.

This CDR3 is CAWRVLGPYEQYF. For the CDR3, the DNA is TGTGCCTGGAGGGTGTTGGGGCCCTACGAGCAGTACTTC. V gene TRBV30 combines with J gene TRBJ2-7; possible D gene TRBD1, 5 bases. CDR1 and CDR2 from the germline V gene are GTSNPN and SVGIG (reference sequence). There are 13 residues in the CDR3. The V gene lost 3 bases and the J gene lost 2 bases, with 11 bases spanning the gap.